This T cell receptor (beta chain) was sequenced during a study of identical twins (TCRdb year 2016). Study-wide context: TCR alpha and beta repertoires from monozygotic twins, unrelated adults of various ages and cord blood were deep-sequenced to test whether fetal clonotypes persist. Replicate twin experiments were performed at different times using different library preparation protocols to rule out contamination. On the study overall, not on this receptor specifically: Out-of-frame TCR alpha sequences shared between twins showed an excess of low generation-probability sequences compared with coincidental sharing between unrelated individuals. Because the same donors could not be followed over many years, the conclusions relied on cross-sectional statistical analysis. A weaker excess of twin sharing was found in beta out-of-frame sequences because the signal-to-noise ratio was lowered by fewer shared sequences. Invariant T cells such as MAIT and iNKT could partly confound zero-insertion analyses, though diverse VJ usage argued against this for most clonotypes. Abundant cord blood beta clonotypes had fewer insertions, young adult naive repertoires showed a similar but weaker trend, and memory repertoires showed no such trend. Out-of-frame TCR alpha sharing in monozygotic twins was systematically underestimated by recombination models, whereas sharing between unrelated individuals was in agreement with the recombination models.

All donors were healthy Caucasians. Three pairs of female monozygotic twins, all aged about 18 to 30 years, made up the twin cohort. The RNA used for TCR libraries was isolated from peripheral blood mononuclear cells. About this clonotype itself: It has no known antigen specificity. Per-nucleotide qualities are absent, and no much larger clonotype sits a single base away.

Preparation of the library involved 5' RACE. The data were produced on an Illumina HiSeq 2000. Template switching introduced a universal primer binding site; the final cDNA contained a unique molecular identifier, enabling accurate counting of TCR cDNA molecules. Specific primers in the conserved constant-segment region were used to synthesize first-strand cDNA for TCR alpha and beta chains. To control for contamination, every cDNA library was double barcoded, receiving both a SMART-Mk sample barcode and Illumina barcodes. TruSeq adapter sequences along with Illumina sample barcodes were introduced in two successive PCR steps. The Illumina HiSeq platform was used with custom primers to sequence TCR alpha and beta cDNA libraries. Per the authors' processing: Raw reads were processed with MiGEC to extract unique molecular identifiers, and MiXCR was used to determine CDR3 positions. For each individual, recombination models were inferred using an EM algorithm with the repgenHMM and IGoR tools. The analysis of shared clonotypes was done with the tcR package in R, with sharing normalized by the product of cloneset sizes. Out-of-frame nonproductive sequences were analyzed to study raw recombination free of thymic and clonal selection effects. The public sequencing data were trimmed at Q25 with fastp and processed into clonotypes with MiXCR by TCRdb, which kept only in-frame beta chains. Every distinct CDR3 protein forms one entry, paired with its most common genes and DNA. The V and J calls and clone size are TCRdb's, not the authors'. The sample table shows under 800,000 distinct CDR3 sequences, and 21% are seen once. About 4.5% of the sample belongs to the ten largest clones.

From cysteine to phenylalanine, the CDR3 is 14 amino acids long. The DNA shown is the 42-base CDR3, in frame from base 1. V is shortened by 0 bases, J by 2 bases, and the region joining them spans 6 bases. Sequences LGHNA (CDR1) and YSLEER (CDR2) are obtained from the germline V gene. The sample also formed part of further work on T cells expressing NK-cell markers. The second source states: Fewer than ten donors provided sorted CD3+CD56+NKG2C+, CD3+CD56+NKG2C- and CD3+CD56-NKG2C+ T-cell subsets, whose TCR beta-chain repertoires were profiled. Among the eight sequenced donors, seven were HCMV-seropositive and one was HCMV-seronegative. To restrict sorting to alphabetaTCR-expressing T cells, an anti-gammadeltaTCR antibody was added in several experiments. In six donors, the dominant CD3+CD56+NKG2C+ clonotypes were among the top 10 CD8+ clonotypes and accounted for roughly 1.0-7.5% of CD8+ T cells. Those dominant clonotypes were again the most abundant among CD3+CD56-NKG2C+ cells in a few donors, at roughly 28.3-65%. Whether the expanded NKG2C-expressing T cell clones were specific for HCMV antigens was left unclear. The eight sequenced donors were randomly selected healthy volunteers, three men and five women. To determine HCMV serostatus, a commercial ELISA kit was used to detect HCMV-specific IgG in serum. For about six donors, bulk peripheral blood T-cell repertoires were additionally sequenced from unsorted PBMC. Reads were demultiplexed and grouped by UMI with MIGEC, and clonotypes were assembled and quantified with MiTCR. To remove erroneous sequences, TCR cDNA sequences were retained only when supported by two or more reads. The tcR package was used for downstream repertoire analysis, and clonotypes were matched between fractions using CDR3 nucleotide sequence together with V segment. VDJmatch was used to annotate antigen specificity against VDJdb, with one amino acid substitution in CDR3 permitted.

The TCR comes from a woman younger than 35 in good health. The sample taken for sequencing was PBMCs. The sequence joins TRBV4-3 to TRBJ2-3; a weak D assignment points to TRBD2 (5 bases agree). The sequenced DNA is TGCGCCAGCAGCCAAGATCTAGCCACAGATACGCAGTATTTT. Its protein reads: CASSQDLATDTQYF.